This T cell receptor beta chain was sequenced for a study of Tregs in tolerant kidney transplant recipients. Concerning this clone: The antigen is undetermined.

Method: immunoSEQ multiplex PCR; TCRdb's copy keeps in-frame clones and lacks some. In the table there are tens of thousands of clones, roughly 92% of which are singletons. In germline, CDR1 is KGHSH, CDR2 LQKENI. Trimming at V came to 2 bases and at J to 5 bases, leaving 5 bases not matched to a gene. There are 14 residues in the CDR3. Study outcomes and limitations: The small number of patients limits these findings pending further validation.

The sample was CD8+ T cells from blood. The origin of this receptor is a human donor in good health. V usage is TRBV18 and J usage is TRBJ1-2, with 7 positions matching TRBD1. The CDR3 is CASSPVGRGYGYTF. DNA for the CDR3: TGTGCCAGCTCACCAGTAGGCAGGGGGTATGGCTACACCTTC.